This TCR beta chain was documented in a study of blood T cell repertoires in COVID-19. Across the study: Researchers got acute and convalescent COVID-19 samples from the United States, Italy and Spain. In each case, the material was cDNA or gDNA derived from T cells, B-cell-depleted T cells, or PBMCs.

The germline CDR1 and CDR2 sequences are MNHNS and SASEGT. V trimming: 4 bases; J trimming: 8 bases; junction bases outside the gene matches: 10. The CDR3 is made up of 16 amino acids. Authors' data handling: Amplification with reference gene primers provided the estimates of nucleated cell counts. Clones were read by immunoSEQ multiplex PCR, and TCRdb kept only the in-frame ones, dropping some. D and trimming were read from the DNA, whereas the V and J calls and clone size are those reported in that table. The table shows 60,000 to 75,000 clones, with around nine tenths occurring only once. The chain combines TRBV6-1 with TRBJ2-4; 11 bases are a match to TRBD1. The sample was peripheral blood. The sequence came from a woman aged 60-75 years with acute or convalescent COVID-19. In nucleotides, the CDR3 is TGTGCCAGCAGTGGACGGACAGGGGGCTTTGTTGACATTCAGTACTTC. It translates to CASSGRTGGFVDIQYF.